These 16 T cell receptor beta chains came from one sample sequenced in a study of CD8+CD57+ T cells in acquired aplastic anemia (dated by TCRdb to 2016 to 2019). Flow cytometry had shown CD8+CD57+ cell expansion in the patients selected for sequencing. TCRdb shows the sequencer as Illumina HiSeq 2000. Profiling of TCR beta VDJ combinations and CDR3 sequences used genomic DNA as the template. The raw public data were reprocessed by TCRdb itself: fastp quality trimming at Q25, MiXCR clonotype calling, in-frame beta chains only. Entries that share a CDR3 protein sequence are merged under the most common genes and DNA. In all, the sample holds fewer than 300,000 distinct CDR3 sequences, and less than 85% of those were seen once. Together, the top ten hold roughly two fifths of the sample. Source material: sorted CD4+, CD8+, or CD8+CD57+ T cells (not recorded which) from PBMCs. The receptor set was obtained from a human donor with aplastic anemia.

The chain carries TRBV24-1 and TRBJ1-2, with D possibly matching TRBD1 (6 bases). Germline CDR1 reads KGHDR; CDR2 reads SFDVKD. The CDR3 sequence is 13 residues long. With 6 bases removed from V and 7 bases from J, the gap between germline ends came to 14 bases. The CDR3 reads CATSIGQWSGYTF. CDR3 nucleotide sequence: TGTGCCACCAGTATAGGACAGTGGAGTGGCTACACCTTC.

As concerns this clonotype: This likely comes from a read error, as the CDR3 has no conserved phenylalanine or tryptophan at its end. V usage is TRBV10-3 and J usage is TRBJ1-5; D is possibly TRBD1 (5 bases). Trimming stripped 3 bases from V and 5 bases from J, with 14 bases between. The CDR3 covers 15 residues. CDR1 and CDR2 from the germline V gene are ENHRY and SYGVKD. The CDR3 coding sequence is TGTGCCATCAGTGACCACAGGAAAGGGCATCAGCCCCAGCATTTA. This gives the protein CAISDHRKGHQPQHL.

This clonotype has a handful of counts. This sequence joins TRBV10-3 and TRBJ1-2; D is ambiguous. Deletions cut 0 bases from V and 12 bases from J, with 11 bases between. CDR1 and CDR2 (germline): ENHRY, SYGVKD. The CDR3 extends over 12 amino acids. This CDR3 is CAISESGWGNTF. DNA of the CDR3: TGTGCCATCAGTGAGTCGGGATGGGGAAACACCTTC.

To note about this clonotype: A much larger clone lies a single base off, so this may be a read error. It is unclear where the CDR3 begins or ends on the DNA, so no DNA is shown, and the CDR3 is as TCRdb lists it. The CDR3 region is CASGDGGTDTQYFVF. The chain links TRBV7-2 to TRBJ1-1; the D call in the table, TRBD1, was not verified against the DNA. Per the germline V gene, CDR1 is SGHTA and CDR2 is FQGNSA. Termini included, the CDR3 measures 15 amino acids.

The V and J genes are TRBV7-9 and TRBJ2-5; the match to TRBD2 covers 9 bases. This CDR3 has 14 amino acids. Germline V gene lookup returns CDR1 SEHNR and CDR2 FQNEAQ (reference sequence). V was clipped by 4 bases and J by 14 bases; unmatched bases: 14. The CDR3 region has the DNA TGTGCCAGCAGCTGTCAAAGAAGCGGGGGGAGCGATTACTTC. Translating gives CASSCQRSGGSDYF.

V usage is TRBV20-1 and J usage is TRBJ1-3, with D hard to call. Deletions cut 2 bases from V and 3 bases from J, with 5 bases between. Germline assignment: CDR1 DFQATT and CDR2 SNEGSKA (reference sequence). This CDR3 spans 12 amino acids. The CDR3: CSARNHGNTIYF. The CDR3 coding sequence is TGCAGTGCTAGAAATCATGGAAACACCATATATTTT.

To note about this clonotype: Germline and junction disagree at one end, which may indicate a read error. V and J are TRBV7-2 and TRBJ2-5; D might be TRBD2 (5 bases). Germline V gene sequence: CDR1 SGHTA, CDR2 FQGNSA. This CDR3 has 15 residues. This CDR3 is CASSLAPRAAKTHYF. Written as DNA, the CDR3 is TGTGCCAGCAGCTTAGCACCGCGAGCGGCTAAGACCCACTACTTC.

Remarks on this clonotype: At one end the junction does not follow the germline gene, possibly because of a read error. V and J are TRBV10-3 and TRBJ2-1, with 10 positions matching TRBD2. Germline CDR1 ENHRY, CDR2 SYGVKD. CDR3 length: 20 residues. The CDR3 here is CASSPHDKRGGLGSYNEQFF. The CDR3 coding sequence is TGTGCCAGCAGTCCACACGATAAGCGGGGGGGCTTAGGCTCCTACAATGAGCAGTTCTTC.

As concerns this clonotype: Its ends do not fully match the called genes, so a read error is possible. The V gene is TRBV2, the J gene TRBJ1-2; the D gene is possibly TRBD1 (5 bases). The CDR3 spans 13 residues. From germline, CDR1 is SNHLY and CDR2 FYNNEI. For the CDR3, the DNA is TGTGCCAGCGGGGAAGGGGTTACAGATACGCAGAACTTT. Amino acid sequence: CASGEGVTDTQNF.

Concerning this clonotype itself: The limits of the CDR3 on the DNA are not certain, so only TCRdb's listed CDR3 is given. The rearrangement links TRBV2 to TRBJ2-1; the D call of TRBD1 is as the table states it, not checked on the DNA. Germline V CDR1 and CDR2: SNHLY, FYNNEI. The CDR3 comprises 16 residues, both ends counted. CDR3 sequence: CASSWAGGANTEAFFF.

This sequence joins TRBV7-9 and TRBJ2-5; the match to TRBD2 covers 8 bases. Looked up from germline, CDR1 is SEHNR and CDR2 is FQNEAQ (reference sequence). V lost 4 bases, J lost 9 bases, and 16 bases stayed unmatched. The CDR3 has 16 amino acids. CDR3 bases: TGTGCCAGCAGCTATGATACGACCGGGGGGGGGGAGGCCCAGTACTTC. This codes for CASSYDTTGGGEAQYF. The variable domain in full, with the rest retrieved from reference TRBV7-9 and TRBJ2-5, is DTGVSQNPRHKITKRGQNVTFRCDPISEHNRLYWYRQTLGQGPEFLTYFQNEAQLEKSRLLSDRFSAERPKGSFSTLEIQRTEQGDSAMYLCASSYDTTGGGEAQYFGPGTRLLVL.

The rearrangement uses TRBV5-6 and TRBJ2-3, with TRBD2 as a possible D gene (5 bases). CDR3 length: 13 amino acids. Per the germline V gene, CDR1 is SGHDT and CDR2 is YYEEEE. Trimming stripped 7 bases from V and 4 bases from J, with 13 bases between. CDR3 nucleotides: TGTGCCAGCGGCGTGGAGAGGGCAGATACGCAGTATTTT. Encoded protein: CASGVERADTQYF.

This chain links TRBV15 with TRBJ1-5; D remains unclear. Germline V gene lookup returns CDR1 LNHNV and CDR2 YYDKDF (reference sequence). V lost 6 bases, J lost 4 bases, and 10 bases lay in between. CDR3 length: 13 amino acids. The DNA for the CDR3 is TGTGCCACCAGGAAGGGTGGTAATCAGCCCCAGCATTTT. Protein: CATRKGGNQPQHF.

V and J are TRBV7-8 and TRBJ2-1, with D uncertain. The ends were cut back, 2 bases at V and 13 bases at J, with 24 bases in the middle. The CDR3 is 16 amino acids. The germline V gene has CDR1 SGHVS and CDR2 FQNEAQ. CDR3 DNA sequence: TGTGCCAGCAGCTTACAAAGAAGCCCGGGTAGCCATTATCAGTTCTTC. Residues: CASSLQRSPGSHYQFF.

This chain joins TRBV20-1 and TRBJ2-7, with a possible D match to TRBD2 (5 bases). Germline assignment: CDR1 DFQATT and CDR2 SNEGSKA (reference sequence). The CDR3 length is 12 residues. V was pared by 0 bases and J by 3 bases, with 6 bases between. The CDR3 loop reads CSARDGDYEQYF. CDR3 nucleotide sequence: TGCAGTGCTAGAGACGGGGACTACGAGCAGTACTTC.

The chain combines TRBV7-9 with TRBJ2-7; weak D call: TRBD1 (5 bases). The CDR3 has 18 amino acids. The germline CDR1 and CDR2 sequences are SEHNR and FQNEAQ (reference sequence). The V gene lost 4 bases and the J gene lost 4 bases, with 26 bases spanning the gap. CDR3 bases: TGTGCCAGCAGCTCACCCAGAAACAGGATAAACAGCACATACGAGCAGTACGTC. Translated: CASSSPRNRINSTYEQYV.